This T cell receptor beta chain was sequenced in a study of brain T cells in children with intractable seizures. The data were produced by immunoSEQ multiplex PCR, yet TCRdb's version contains in-frame clones alone and is incomplete. Found here are about 340,000 clones, about 93% of them singletons; the top ten hold 5% to 7%. Germline assignment: CDR1 SGHTS and CDR2 YDEGEE. V trimming: 2 bases; J trimming: 7 bases; junction bases outside the gene matches: 2. The CDR3 loop spans 13 amino acids. Time point: blood from clinic visit 5 months post-surgery; TSC patient then seizure free. Sequencing was limited to surgery cases with top T cell transcript signatures in brain tissue.

This clonotype was obtained from a boy younger than two with tuberous sclerosis and intractable seizures. Source: peripheral blood, taken about 5 months after surgery. V gene TRBV5-8 combines with J gene TRBJ1-2; TRBD1 matches 10 bases. The DNA of the CDR3 is TGTGCCAGCAGCTTTAGGACAGGGGGTGGCTACACCTTC. Translation: CASSFRTGGGYTF.